This is a list of T cell receptor beta chains from one sample in a study of CD4+ T cells in melanoma. Method: immunoSEQ multiplex PCR; TCRdb's copy keeps in-frame clones and lacks some. This table has approximately 16,000 clones, 50% to 75% appearing once. Sample: cells from a culture (not recorded whether cultured in vitro). Source of these receptors: a human donor with melanoma. CDR3s include the opening cysteine and the closing phenylalanine or tryptophan. D genes are given only for firm matches. A clone size is listed for some rows: how often the clone was seen (once, few, many), or a class if it is expanded.

j_gene | abundance | d_gene | v_gene | CDR3aa | CDR3nt
TRBJ1-1 | . | . | TRBV7-7 | CASSQPLHYPEAFF | TGTGCTAGCAGCCAACCCCTGCACTACCCTGAAGCTTTCTTT
TRBJ1-6 | . | . | TRBV14 | CASSPLRTQSINSPLHF | TGTGCCAGCAGCCCCCTGCGGACGCAGTCGATTAATTCACCCCTCCACTTT
TRBJ1-1 | few | . | TRBV5-4 | CASSLGHFGTEAFF | TGTGCCAGCAGCTTGGGGCATTTCGGCACTGAAGCTTTCTTT
TRBJ1-2 | . | . | TRBV6-5 | CASSESAGYYGYTF | TGTGCCAGCAGTGAATCGGCAGGCTACTATGGCTACACCTTC
TRBJ2-7 | . | . | TRBV7-6 | CASSPRWKGGYEQYF | TGTGCCAGCAGCCCTCGGTGGAAGGGTGGATACGAGCAGTACTTC
TRBJ2-2 | . | . | TRBV30 | CAWRKRGLRTGELFF | TGTGCCTGGAGGAAAAGGGGGTTGAGGACCGGGGAGCTGTTTTTT
TRBJ1-5 | . | . | TRBV6-1 | CASSSRSNQPQHF | TGTGCCAGCAGCTCTAGGAGCAATCAGCCCCAGCATTTT
TRBJ2-7 | . | . | TRBV30 | CACRVSQETSYEQYF | TGTGCCTGCCGGGTCTCTCAGGAAACCTCCTACGAGCAGTACTTC
TRBJ2-7 | . | . | TRBV30 | CAWSSFGVKTYEQYF | TGTGCCTGGAGTAGTTTTGGGGTTAAAACCTACGAGCAGTACTTC
TRBJ1-5 | . | . | TRBV9 | CASSVGAVNQPQHF | TGTGCCAGCAGCGTAGGGGCAGTCAATCAGCCCCAGCATTTT
TRBJ1-3 | few | . | TRBV18 | CASSPDGNTIYF | TGTGCCAGCTCACCAGATGGAAACACCATATATTTT
TRBJ2-6 | . | TRBD1 | TRBV7-8 | CASNDDRARTSGANVLTF | TGTGCCAGCAACGACGACAGGGCTAGAACCTCTGGGGCCAACGTCCTGACTTTC
TRBJ1-1 | . | . | TRBV9 | CASGRGGLMNTEAFF | TGTGCCAGCGGGAGGGGGGGGCTCATGAACACTGAAGCTTTCTTT
TRBJ1-2 | . | . | TRBV5-6 | CASSLPQGSGYTF | TGTGCCAGCAGCTTGCCCCAGGGATCTGGCTACACCTTC
TRBJ1-5 | . | TRBD1 | TRBV6-1 | CASSDYRGINQPQHF | TGTGCCAGCAGTGACTACAGGGGCATCAATCAGCCCCAGCATTTT
TRBJ1-2 | . | TRBD1 | TRBV6-5 | CASSYSDRGRGYTF | TGTGCCAGCAGTTACTCCGACAGGGGCAGGGGCTACACCTTC
TRBJ2-3 | . | TRBD2 | TRBV2 | CASSGLAALTDTQYF | TGTGCCAGCAGCGGACTAGCGGCACTCACAGATACGCAGTATTTT
TRBJ1-4 | . | . | TRBV29-1 | CSPRRLTNEKLFF | TGCAGCCCCCGACGGCTAACTAATGAAAAACTGTTTTTT
TRBJ1-5 | medium-sized | . | TRBV4-2 | CASSHVGVVNQPQHF | TGTGCCAGCAGCCATGTAGGGGTGGTGAATCAGCCCCAGCATTTT
TRBJ2-1 | few | . | TRBV7-7 | CASSSSEGNEQFF | TGTGCCAGCAGCTCGTCCGAGGGGAATGAGCAGTTCTTC
TRBJ2-7 | . | . | TRBV7-5 | CARSPRGRGGPREGF | TGTGCCAGAAGCCCCAGGGGGCGAGGGGGACCGAGGGAAGGTTTC
TRBJ2-1 | . | TRBD2 | TRBV5-1 | CASSPLPSSGGANEQFF | TGCGCCAGCAGCCCCCTGCCTTCTAGCGGGGGGGCCAATGAGCAGTTCTTC
TRBJ1-4 | few | . | TRBV6-5 | CASSQYPGNEKLFF | TGTGCCAGCAGTCAGTATCCCGGTAATGAAAAACTGTTTTTT
TRBJ1-3 | . | . | TRBV9 | CASSTRTDTRPGSVTIYF | TGTGCCAGCAGCACCCGGACAGACACCAGGCCTGGATCGGTCACCATATATTTT
TRBJ2-1 | . | TRBD2 | TRBV6-4 | CASSDPPAGVYNEQFF | TGTGCCAGCAGTGACCCCCCAGCGGGGGTCTACAATGAGCAGTTCTTC
TRBJ2-2 | . | . | TRBV6-6 | CASSYSASLGELFF | TGTGCCAGCAGTTACTCGGCTAGCCTCGGGGAGCTGTTTTTT
TRBJ1-1 | . | TRBD1 | TRBV6-5 | CASSAGQYEAFF | TGTGCCAGCAGCGCGGGACAGTATGAAGCTTTCTTT
TRBJ1-2 | . | . | TRBV27 | CASSLSRAGGYTF | TGTGCCAGCAGTTTAAGCAGGGCCGGTGGCTACACCTTC
TRBJ1-2 | few | . | TRBV29-1 | CSVDKGDYGYTF | TGCAGCGTTGATAAGGGAGACTATGGCTACACCTTC
TRBJ1-3 | . | . | TRBV29-1 | CSVVLFGARDTIYF | TGCAGCGTTGTGCTTTTCGGCGCTAGGGACACCATATATTTT
TRBJ2-5 | . | TRBD2 | TRBV7-2 | CASSLGIRRGVQETQYF | TGTGCCAGCAGCTTAGGAATTCGACGGGGGGTTCAAGAGACCCAGTACTTC
TRBJ1-2 | . | . | TRBV5-1 | CASSFSPDTNYGYTF | TGCGCCAGCAGCTTTAGCCCAGATACTAACTATGGCTACACCTTC
TRBJ1-2 | few | . | TRBV19 | CASEVRGQTNYGYTF | TGTGCCAGTGAGGTCCGCGGACAGACTAACTATGGCTACACCTTC
TRBJ2-1 | . | TRBD1 | TRBV19 | CATIDRGNEQFF | TGTGCCACTATAGACAGGGGGAATGAGCAGTTCTTC
TRBJ2-7 | . | . | TRBV9 | CASSPGGPYEQYF | TGTGCCAGCAGCCCAGGAGGGCCGTACGAGCAGTACTTC
TRBJ2-5 | . | TRBD2 | TRBV4-1 | CASRSSGLVQETQYF | TGCGCCAGCAGGTCCTCGGGACTAGTCCAAGAGACCCAGTACTTC
TRBJ2-5 | . | . | TRBV7-2 | CASSLGSRPQETQYF | TGTGCCAGCAGCTTAGGGTCGCGACCCCAAGAGACCCAGTACTTC
TRBJ1-4 | . | TRBD1 | TRBV6-1 | CASSKWTGFEKLFF | TGTGCCAGCAGCAAATGGACAGGGTTCGAAAAACTGTTTTTT
TRBJ2-1 | . | . | TRBV9 | CASSLSPGSYNEQFF | TGTGCCAGCAGCCTTTCGCCAGGCTCCTACAATGAGCAGTTCTTC
TRBJ1-5 | medium-sized | . | TRBV19 | CASSIKETLSRHF | TGTGCCAGTAGTATTAAAGAAACCTTATCTCGGCATTTT
TRBJ1-2 | . | . | TRBV5-6 | CASSPPGTNYGYTF | TGTGCCAGCAGCCCCCCCGGTACTAACTATGGCTACACCTTC
TRBJ2-7 | . | . | TRBV13 | CASSPRFPALYEQYF | TGTGCCAGCAGCCCCCGCTTCCCAGCCCTTTACGAGCAGTACTTC
TRBJ1-2 | medium-sized | TRBD1 | TRBV5-1 | CASANQPGQGSGGYTF | TGCGCCAGCGCCAATCAACCCGGACAGGGGTCGGGCGGCTACACCTTC
TRBJ2-1 | . | TRBD1 | TRBV30 | CAWSVDRRHNEQFF | TGTGCCTGGAGTGTGGACAGGCGGCACAATGAGCAGTTCTTC
TRBJ2-7 | . | . | TRBV30 | CAWSARSTFSEVSYEQYF | TGTGCCTGGAGTGCACGATCGACCTTTTCGGAGGTTTCCTACGAGCAGTACTTC
TRBJ1-1 | . | TRBD1 | TRBV6-1 | CASSILGQVGTEAFF | TGTGCCAGCAGTATACTCGGACAGGTCGGGACTGAAGCTTTCTTT
TRBJ1-5 | . | . | TRBV2 | CASSARGNQPQHF | TGTGCCAGCAGTGCCCGAGGGAATCAGCCCCAGCATTTT
TRBJ2-1 | . | . | TRBV5-1 | CASSSAAGYNEQFF | TGCGCCAGCAGCTCGGCGGCGGGATACAATGAGCAGTTCTTC